Each of the 10 T cell receptor beta chains below was sequenced from the same sample in a study of blood T cell repertoires in COVID-19. Profiling relied on immunoSEQ multiplex PCR, and the TCRdb table lists in-frame clones only, not all of them. The top ten clones hold roughly 9.8% of a sample with about 150,000 clones, around 73% of them seen once. Material for sequencing was peripheral blood. The receptors shown here come from a man in his 60s who had recovered from COVID-19.

This clone occurred a few times. CDR3: CASSIGPRNNSPLHF. The CDR3 DNA reads as TGTGCCAGTAGTATAGGGCCCAGAAACAATTCACCCCTCCACTTT. This rearrangement joins TRBV19 to TRBJ1-6; D call uncertain. V was cut by 1 base and J by 7 bases, with 11 bases left in between. The CDR3 length is 15 residues. Germline V gene sequence: CDR1 LNHDA, CDR2 SQIVND (reference sequence).

J is TRBJ1-5 and V is TRBV6-5; a weak D match, TRBD1 (5 bases). CDR3 length equals 15 residues. Trimming took 5 bases from V and 7 from J, leaving 18 bases between them. Germline V gene data show CDR1 as MNHEY and CDR2 as SVGAGI. The CDR3 sequence is CASSPAGGTGQPQHF. CDR3 DNA sequence: TGTGCCAGCAGTCCCGCGGGGGGGACCGGGCAGCCCCAGCATTTT.

This clone was detected a few times. The chain joins TRBV5-1 to TRBJ1-1, with D possibly being TRBD1 (5 bases). The V end lost 3 bases, the J end lost 1 base, and 13 bases lay between the germline ends. The CDR3 is made up of 15 amino acids. Germline CDR1 reads SGHRS; CDR2 reads YFSETQ. CDR3: CASSSSDIRNTEAFF. CDR3 DNA: TGCGCCAGCAGCTCCTCGGACATTCGGAACACTGAAGCTTTCTTT.

The V and J genes are TRBV5-6 and TRBJ2-2; TRBD1 agrees at 8 bases. Losses at the gene ends were 0 bases for V and 1 base for J; bases not matched to a gene: 2. The CDR3 has 16 residues. The germline gives CDR1 SGHDT, CDR2 YYEEEE. The CDR3 bases are TGTGCCAGCAGCTTGGCTGGGACAGGGAACACCGGGGAGCTGTTTTTT. It is translated as CASSLAGTGNTGELFF.

The chain recombines TRBV5-6 with TRBJ2-1, with 8 bases lining up with TRBD2. The CDR3 length is 15 residues. The trim removed 0 bases at V and 8 bases at J, leaving 7 bases unmatched. The V gene's germline CDR1 is SGHDT and CDR2 YYEEEE. In DNA, the CDR3 is TGTGCCAGCAGCTTGGACGGGGGGGCCAGAGATGAGCAGTTCTTC. Translating gives CASSLDGGARDEQFF.

This clone was detected only a few times. The CDR3 DNA follows: TGTGCCAGCTCACCGGACAGGGGGTATGGCTACACCTTC. Translated, it gives CASSPDRGYGYTF. The chain links TRBV18 to TRBJ1-2, with 10 bases fitting TRBD1. The CDR3 has 13 amino acids. Germline loops: CDR1 KGHSH, CDR2 LQKENI. Trimming removed 3 bases from V and 5 bases from J; junction bases left unmatched: 0.

This clone was detected only a few times. The J gene is TRBJ1-5, the V gene TRBV4-1; the match to TRBD1 covers 8 bases. Germline V gives CDR1 MGHRA, CDR2 YSYEKL. The CDR3 is made up of 15 amino acids. V dropped 3 bases and J dropped 5; count of bases not matched to a gene: 6. The DNA for the CDR3 is TGCGCCAGCAGCCAGCTCCAGGGGGCGGATCAGCCCCAGCATTTT. The encoded protein is CASSQLQGADQPQHF.

The genes are TRBV9 and TRBJ1-2, with 9 bases aligning to TRBD1. V lost 0 bases to trimming and J lost 7 bases; unmatched junction nucleotides: 7. The CDR3 loop spans 15 amino acids. The V gene's germline CDR1 is SGDLS and CDR2 YYNGEE. This CDR3 reads CASSVGVGTGSGYTF. CDR3 in DNA: TGTGCCAGCAGCGTAGGTGTCGGGACAGGGAGTGGCTACACCTTC.

The rearrangement links TRBV10-3 to TRBJ2-2; 8 nucleotides agree with TRBD1. Germline lookup yields CDR1 ENHRY and CDR2 SYGVKD. V shed 10 bases, J shed 4 bases, and the junction held 11 bases outside the gene matches. The CDR3 extends over 15 amino acids. Here the CDR3 DNA reads TGTGCCACGGATTCAGGGGGCCCAGCCACCGGGGAGCTGTTTTTT. Its translation is CATDSGGPATGELFF.

V gene TRBV20-1 combines with J gene TRBJ1-2; D perhaps matches TRBD1 (6 bases). The CDR3 has 11 residues. CDR1 is DFQATT, CDR2 SNEGSKA, per germline (reference sequence). V lost 4 bases, J lost 4 bases, and 7 bases lay in between. CDR3 nucleotide sequence: TGCAGTGCTACAGGGGTCTATGGCTACACCTTC. It specifies CSATGVYGYTF.